This T cell receptor (beta chain) was captured by sequencing in a study of T cells in Graves' hyperthyroidism and ophthalmopathy (dated by TCRdb to the late 2010s). For the wider study: Peripheral blood was sampled at the time of initial diagnosis, prior to any treatment. A discovery cohort of around 98 patients, approximately 44 with Graves' ophthalmopathy and more than 55 with stable Graves' hyperthyroidism, was used to find distinguishing TCR V-J signatures. An independent validation cohort of fewer than 20 hyperthyroidism patients and some 15 patients who later progressed to ophthalmopathy tested prospective prediction of ophthalmopathy. The 100 or so discovery patients were divided at random into training and test sets in a 7:3 ratio. In over five Graves' hyperthyroidism patients, the study also compared T-cell repertoires from thyroid tissue with T-cell repertoires from blood. After blood sampling, hyperthyroidism patients were treated with methimazole at a starting dose of 30 mg daily, and ophthalmopathy patients were treated with high-dose intravenous methylprednisolone. TCR Vbeta CDR3 sequencing of roughly 140 peripheral blood samples (approximately 44 ophthalmopathy, 75 or so hyperthyroidism and roughly 17 progressor patients) is reported in the paper.

The CDR3 holds 15 amino acids from the cysteine to the phenylalanine. Solely the CDR3 DNA is kept, with 45 bases framed from the first base. V is trimmed back by 6 bases and J by 6 bases, and the junction contains 11 bases that no gene match accounts for. CDR1 and CDR2, per the germline V gene (reference sequence), are DFQATT and SNEGSKA. Ophthalmopathy patients had moderately to severely active disease, with a Clinical Activity Score of 3 or more, a NOSPECS grade of 4 or more, and a disease duration of less than 3 months. The study excluded patients with uncontrolled infections, other autoimmune diseases, pregnancy or lactation. Diagnoses were established on the basis of clinical symptoms, serum thyroxine and TRAb, thyroid ultrasound, and orbital computed tomography. Ficoll-Paque density gradient centrifugation was used to isolate PBMCs from around 9.1 ml of fresh peripheral blood. Trizol reagent was used to extract total RNA, and RNA quality was then checked on an Agilent 2100 Bioanalyzer.

The TCR beta CDR3 regions were amplified from the RNA transcripts. The first round of RT-PCR for the TCR CDR3 was performed with the HTBI primer set and the Qiagen OneStep RT-PCR kit. A second multiplex PCR round built the libraries, followed by size selection and purification. Libraries were sequenced paired-end with 100 bp reads on an Illumina HiSeq2000. Per the original workflow: SOAPnuke was used to process the raw data, with reads discarded if the reads contained adapters or uncalled bases, had a mean Phred below 15, or lacked an exact constant-primer or identifier match. High-quality paired reads were merged with COPE v1.2.5, and unique nucleotide sequences were defined as clonotypes. MiTCR v1.1 was used to align the clonotypes against IMGT TRBV, TRBD and TRBJ reference segments. The analysis included only V-J combinations with a frequency above 0.0001, which together covered 99% to 99.2% of the repertoires. A TCS score was defined as the ratio of F50 (clonal expansion) to E x V (chaos), with BLOSUM62-based TCRdist applied between CDR3 peptides within each V-J. Welch's t-statistics and random forest reduced approximately 520 V-J features to 13, which were used in a naive Bayes classifier (R e1071). TCRdb redid the processing of the public reads, applying fastp at Q25 and MiXCR, and retained in-frame beta chains. CDR3 protein duplicates are merged, each entry listing the most common genes and DNA. The V and J calls and clone size are TCRdb's, not the authors'. This sample has about half a million distinct CDR3 sequences in its table, and about 16% of those were observed once. The ten largest clonotypes hold approximately 32% of the sample.

At least ten counts were recorded for this clonotype. What this receptor recognizes is not known. The sample holds no much larger clone one base away, and base qualities are not on file. The study at large found these results: Blood samples also contained most of the expanded thyroid clonotypes (frequency above 0.001), which suggests that blood repertoires may reflect thyroid immune responses. In validation, progression to ophthalmopathy was predicted by the model with about 70% sensitivity and 72% to 85% specificity, a median of approximately 6.5 months before onset. A 13 V-J signature model separated ophthalmopathy from stable hyperthyroidism, with approximately 87% sensitivity and approximately 81% specificity in cross-validation and 80%/75% in testing. Sample size was not statistically predetermined, and investigators were not blinded to group allocation.

The sample comprised blood. This TCR derives from a woman in her 30s with Graves' ophthalmopathy. Recombination linked TRBV20-1 to TRBJ2-1; TRBD1 fits 10 bases in the junction. The base sequence is TGCAGTGCCAGTCTCGGGACAGGGGCTGGCAATGAGCAGTTCTTC. Its amino acids are CSASLGTGAGNEQFF.